This T cell receptor beta chain originates from a study of blood T cell repertoires in COVID-19. The authors' processing: Reference gene primer amplification gave nucleated cell count estimates. TCRdb's copy holds only in-frame clones and misses some; the assay was immunoSEQ multiplex PCR. D and trimming come from the DNA, and the V and J calls and clone size come from that table. The data show 95,000 to 110,000 clones, about 85% seen once. With 5 bases clipped from V and 8 bases from J, the junction kept 7 bases outside the gene matches. The germline V gene encodes CDR1 MNHEY and CDR2 SMNVEV (reference sequence). This CDR3 has 13 amino acids.

This sequence originates from a man aged 50 or older in a cohort sampled during active COVID-19. The chain joins TRBV27 to TRBJ1-1; 8 positions agree with TRBD1. Sequenced input: peripheral blood. Here the CDR3 reads CASSVGTGREAFF. The CDR3, as DNA: TGTGCCAGCAGTGTAGGGACAGGCCGAGAAGCTTTCTTT.